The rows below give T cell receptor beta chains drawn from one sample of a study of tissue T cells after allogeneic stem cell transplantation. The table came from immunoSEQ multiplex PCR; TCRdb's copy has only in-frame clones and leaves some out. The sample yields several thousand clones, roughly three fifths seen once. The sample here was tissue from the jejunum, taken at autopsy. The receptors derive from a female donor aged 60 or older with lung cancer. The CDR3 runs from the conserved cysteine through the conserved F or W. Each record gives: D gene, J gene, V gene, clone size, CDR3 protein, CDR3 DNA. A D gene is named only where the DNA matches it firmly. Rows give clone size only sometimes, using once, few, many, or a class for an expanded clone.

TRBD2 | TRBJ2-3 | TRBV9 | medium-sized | CASSVSGGETDTQYF | TGTGCCAGCAGTGTTAGCGGGGGGGAAACAGATACGCAGTATTTT
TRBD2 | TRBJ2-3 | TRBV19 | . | CASSRGSVYTDTQYF | TGTGCCAGTAGTCGCGGGAGCGTTTACACAGATACGCAGTATTTT
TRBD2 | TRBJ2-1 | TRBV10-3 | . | CAISGAGGENEQFF | TGTGCCATCAGTGGAGCGGGGGGCGAGAATGAGCAGTTCTTC
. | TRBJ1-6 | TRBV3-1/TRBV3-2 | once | CASSHGGPGVNSPLHF | TGTGCCAGCAGCCATGGGGGGCCAGGGGTGAATTCACCCCTCCACTTT
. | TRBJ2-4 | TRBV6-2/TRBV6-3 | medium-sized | CASSRQNLAKNIQYF | TGTGCCAGCAGCCGACAGAACCTAGCCAAAAACATTCAGTACTTC
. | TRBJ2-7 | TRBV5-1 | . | CASSLEPPYTLYEQYF | TGCGCCAGCAGCTTGGAGCCACCGTATACCCTCTACGAGCAGTACTTC
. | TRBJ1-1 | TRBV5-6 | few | CASSPGGRTHMNTEAFF | TGTGCCAGCAGCCCCGGAGGGAGAACTCACATGAACACTGAAGCTTTCTTT
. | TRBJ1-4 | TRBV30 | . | CAWGVGEKLFF | TGTGCCTGGGGCGTAGGGGAAAAACTGTTTTTT
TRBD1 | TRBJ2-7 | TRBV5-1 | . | CASRKGTGPYEQYF | TGCGCCAGCAGGAAGGGGACAGGGCCCTACGAGCAGTACTTC
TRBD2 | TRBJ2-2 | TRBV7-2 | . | CASSLQSGASTGELFF | TGTGCCAGCAGCTTACAGAGCGGGGCCTCCACCGGGGAGCTGTTTTTT
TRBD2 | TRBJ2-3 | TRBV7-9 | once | CASSPPGLALTDTQYF | TGTGCCAGCAGCCCGCCGGGACTAGCCCTCACAGATACGCAGTATTTT
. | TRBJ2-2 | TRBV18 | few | CASSPPERVGELFF | TGTGCCAGCTCACCACCAGAACGGGTCGGGGAGCTGTTTTTT
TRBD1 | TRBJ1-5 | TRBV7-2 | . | CASSPGQGWNQPQHF | TGTGCCAGCAGCCCGGGACAGGGGTGGAATCAGCCCCAGCATTTT
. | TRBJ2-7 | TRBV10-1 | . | CASSMGVYEQYF | TGCGCCAGCAGTATGGGGGTGTACGAGCAGTACTTC
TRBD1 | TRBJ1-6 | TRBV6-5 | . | CASNSRDRLNSPLHF | TGTGCCAGCAATTCCCGGGACAGACTGAATTCACCCCTCCACTTT
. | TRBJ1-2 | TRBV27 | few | CASSARQENNYGYTF | TGTGCCAGCAGCGCGAGACAGGAGAATAACTATGGCTACACCTTC
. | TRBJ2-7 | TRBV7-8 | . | CASSARRSRDYEQYF | TGTGCCAGCAGCGCCCGACGGAGCCGGGACTACGAGCAGTACTTC
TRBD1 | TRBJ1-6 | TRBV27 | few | CASTPGQMNSPLHF | TGTGCCAGCACCCCGGGACAGATGAATTCACCCCTCCACTTT
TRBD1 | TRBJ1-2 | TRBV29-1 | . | CSVAGQGYGYTF | TGCAGCGTGGCGGGACAGGGGTATGGCTACACCTTC
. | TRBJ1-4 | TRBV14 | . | CASNGQLGEKLFF | TGTGCCAGCAATGGGCAATTAGGGGAAAAACTGTTTTTT
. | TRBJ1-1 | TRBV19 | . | CASSIKSGGVGLRNTEAFF | TGTGCCAGTAGTATAAAAAGTGGGGGCGTAGGTTTACGGAACACTGAAGCTTTCTTT
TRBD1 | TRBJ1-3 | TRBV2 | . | CASSAQGSGNTIYF | TGTGCCAGCAGTGCACAGGGGTCTGGAAACACCATATATTTT
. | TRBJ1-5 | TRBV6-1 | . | CASSEPALSNQPQHF | TGTGCCAGCAGTGAACCCGCCCTGAGCAATCAGCCCCAGCATTTT
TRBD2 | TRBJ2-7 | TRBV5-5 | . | CASSFAGGPYEQYF | TGTGCCAGCAGCTTTGCGGGGGGGCCGTACGAGCAGTACTTC
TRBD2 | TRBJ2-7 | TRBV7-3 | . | CASSLGRAARNEQYF | TGTGCCAGCAGCTTAGGGAGGGCGGCAAGGAACGAGCAGTACTTC
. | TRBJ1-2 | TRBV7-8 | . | CASSQFNYGYTF | TGTGCCAGCAGCCAATTTAACTATGGCTACACCTTC
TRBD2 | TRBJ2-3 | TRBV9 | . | CASSVVGGSTDTQYF | TGTGCCAGCAGCGTAGTCGGGGGGAGCACAGATACGCAGTATTTT
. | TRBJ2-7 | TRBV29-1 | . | CSVYGTETNYEQYF | TGCAGCGTTTACGGGACGGAAACTAACTACGAGCAGTACTTC
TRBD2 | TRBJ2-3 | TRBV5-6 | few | CASSLDRLAAGNTQYF | TGTGCCAGCAGCTTGGACAGACTAGCGGCGGGGAATACGCAGTATTTT
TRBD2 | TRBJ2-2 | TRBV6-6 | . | CASSRDYPTGELFF | TGTGCCAGCAGCCGGGACTACCCCACCGGGGAGCTGTTTTTT
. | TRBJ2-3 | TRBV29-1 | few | CSVGVDSSTDTQYF | TGCAGCGTTGGGGTGGATAGCAGCACAGATACGCAGTATTTT
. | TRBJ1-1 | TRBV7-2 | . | CASSLQWGQTEAFF | TGTGCCAGCAGCCTCCAATGGGGGCAGACTGAAGCTTTCTTT
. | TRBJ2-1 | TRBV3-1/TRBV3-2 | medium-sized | CASSQDGVYNEQFF | TGTGCCAGCAGCCAAGATGGGGTCTACAATGAGCAGTTCTTC
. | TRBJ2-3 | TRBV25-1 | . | CASSEWTGATTDTQYF | TGTGCCAGCAGTGAATGGACGGGAGCCACAACAGATACGCAGTATTTT
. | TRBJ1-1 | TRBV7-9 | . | CASSFSNTEAFF | TGTGCCAGCAGCTTTAGTAACACTGAAGCTTTCTTT
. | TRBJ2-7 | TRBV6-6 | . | CASSEGRKSSYEQYF | TGTGCCAGCAGTGAGGGACGGAAAAGCTCCTACGAGCAGTACTTC
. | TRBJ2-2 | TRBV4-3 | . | CASSRGPDTGELFF | TGCGCCAGCAGCCGTGGGCCTGACACCGGGGAGCTGTTTTTT
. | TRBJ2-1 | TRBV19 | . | CASGNTGILVYNEQFF | TGTGCCAGTGGGAATACAGGGATCCTCGTCTACAATGAGCAGTTCTTC
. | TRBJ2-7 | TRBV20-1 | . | CSAGPYEQYF | TGCAGTGCCGGCCCTTACGAGCAGTACTTC
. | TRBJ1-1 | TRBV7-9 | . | CASSFRENTEAFF | TGTGCCAGCAGCTTCAGGGAGAACACTGAAGCTTTCTTT
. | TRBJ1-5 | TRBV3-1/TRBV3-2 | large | CASSPQVKRSPQHF | TGTGCCAGCAGCCCACAGGTAAAGCGCTCTCCCCAGCATTTT
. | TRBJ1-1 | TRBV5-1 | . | CASTQGLNTEAFF | TGCGCCAGCACCCAGGGGTTGAACACTGAAGCTTTCTTT
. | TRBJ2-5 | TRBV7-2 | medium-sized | CASSLTPQETQYF | TGTGCCAGCAGCTTAACGCCGCAAGAGACCCAGTACTTC
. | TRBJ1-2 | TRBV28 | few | CASTIGQSLNGYTF | TGTGCCAGCACAATCGGACAGAGTCTCAATGGCTACACCTTC
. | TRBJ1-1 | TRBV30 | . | CAWSAAGIEAFF | TGTGCCTGGAGTGCGGCAGGGATTGAAGCTTTCTTT
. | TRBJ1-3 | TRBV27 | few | CASSSHPGRSSGNTIYF | TGTGCCAGCAGTTCCCATCCGGGACGGAGCTCTGGAAACACCATATATTTT
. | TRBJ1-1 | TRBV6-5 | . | CAAVGLNTEAFF | TGTGCCGCGGTGGGGCTGAACACTGAAGCTTTCTTT
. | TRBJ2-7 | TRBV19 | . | CASGPGGYEQYF | TGTGCCTCCGGACCAGGGGGGTACGAGCAGTACTTC
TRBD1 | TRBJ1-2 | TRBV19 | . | CASSNRGRNYGYTF | TGTGCCAGTAGTAACAGGGGGAGAAACTATGGCTACACCTTC
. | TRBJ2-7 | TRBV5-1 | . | CASSLIGEEQYF | TGCGCCAGCAGCTTGATAGGGGAGGAGCAGTACTTC
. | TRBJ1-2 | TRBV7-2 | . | CASSFPTRSNYGYTF | TGTGCCAGCAGCTTTCCGACACGATCTAACTATGGCTACACCTTC
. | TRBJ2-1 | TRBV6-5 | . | CASSYGRGGHNEQFF | TGTGCCAGCAGTTACGGCAGGGGAGGCCACAATGAGCAGTTCTTC
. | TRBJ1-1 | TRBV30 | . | CAWMDYTEAFF | TGTGCCTGGATGGACTACACTGAAGCTTTCTTT
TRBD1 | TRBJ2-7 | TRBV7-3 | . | CASSYGQGAPYEQYF | TGTGCCAGCAGCTATGGACAGGGGGCCCCCTACGAGCAGTACTTC
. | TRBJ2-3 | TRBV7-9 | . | CASSFRGVGADTQYF | TGTGCCAGCAGCTTTAGGGGGGTTGGGGCAGATACGCAGTATTTT
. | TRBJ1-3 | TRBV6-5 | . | CASTIRNGRGNTIYF | TGTGCCAGCACCATAAGGAACGGCCGGGGAAACACCATATATTTT
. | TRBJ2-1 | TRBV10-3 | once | CAISESIGYNEQFF | TGTGCCATCAGTGAGTCGATTGGGTACAATGAGCAGTTCTTC
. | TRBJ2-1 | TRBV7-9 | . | CASTPAGGRPRDEQFF | TGTGCCAGCACCCCAGCCGGCGGGCGGCCTAGGGATGAGCAGTTCTTC
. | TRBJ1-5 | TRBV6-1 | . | CASSEQKISNQPQHF | TGTGCCAGCAGTGAGCAGAAGATTAGCAATCAGCCCCAGCATTTT
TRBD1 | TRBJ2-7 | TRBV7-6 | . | CASSLGNRGASYEQYF | TGTGCCAGCAGCTTAGGGAACAGGGGGGCCTCCTACGAGCAGTACTTC